The 30 T cell receptor beta chains below come from one sample, sequenced in a study of post-analysis software for immune sequencing data. These TCRs are of unknown antigen specificity. Notes on the study in general: Compared with controls, patients had more of about 5 TRBV segments, including TRBV5-6, TRBV5-1 and TRBV20-1.

TCR beta libraries were prepared from cDNA with unique molecular identifiers. A single record per CDR3 protein comes from TCRdb applying MiXCR to the PCR reads. Among under 900,000 distinct CDR3 sequences listed, approximately 50% were seen once. Sequenced material: blood. The receptors come from a girl aged 5 to 17 with multiple sclerosis.

This chain joins TRBV29-1 and TRBJ2-4; tentatively, D is TRBD1 (6 bases). The germline V and J ends were trimmed by 7 bases and 5 bases, with 9 bases remaining between them. Per the germline V gene, CDR1 is SQVTM and CDR2 is ANQGSEA. This CDR3 has 11 amino acids. The CDR3 DNA reads as TGCAGCGCCCACAGGGAAAACATTCAGTACTTC. It codes for CSAHRENIQYF.

Here the CDR3 DNA reads TGCGCCAGCAATTTTGGCTTGGCTAGCGGGGGTAACAATGAGCAGTTCTTC. The encoded protein is CASNFGLASGGNNEQFF. V and J are TRBV5-1 and TRBJ2-1; TRBD2 matches at 10 bases. The CDR3 totals 17 residues. Germline V lookup: CDR1 SGHRS, CDR2 YFSETQ. The V gene end was trimmed by 6 bases and the J gene end by 5 bases; junction bases not matched to a gene: 14.

J is TRBJ2-1 and V is TRBV4-1, with 9 bases aligning to TRBD2. The CDR3 covers 16 residues. V lost 3 bases and J lost 7; bases outside the gene matches: 10. CDR1 is MGHRA, CDR2 YSYEKL, per germline. The CDR3: CASSQEGSGRWNEQFF. The CDR3 DNA follows: TGCGCCAGCAGCCAGGAAGGTAGCGGGAGATGGAATGAGCAGTTCTTC.

The chain uses TRBV20-1 and TRBJ2-1; D unresolved. The V end lost 5 bases, the J end lost 1 base, and 12 bases lay between the germline ends. Germline V gives CDR1 DFQATT, CDR2 SNEGSKA (reference sequence). The CDR3 length is 14 residues. The CDR3 DNA reads as TGCAGTGCTCAGAAAGCTGGGTCCTACAATGAGCAGTTCTTC. Translation gives CSAQKAGSYNEQFF.

The V and J genes are TRBV15 and TRBJ2-4; 7 bases match TRBD1. J lost 0 bases, V lost 5 bases, and 4 bases had no gene match. The germline V gene encodes CDR1 LNHNV and CDR2 YYDKDF (reference sequence). The CDR3 runs 15 residues. The CDR3: CATSLGQIAKNIQYF. CDR3 coding DNA: TGTGCCACCAGCCTGGGACAGATAGCCAAAAACATTCAGTACTTC.

The sample holds one count of this clonotype. J is TRBJ2-7 and V is TRBV5-1; TRBD1 might be the D (7 bases). From germline, CDR1 is SGHRS and CDR2 YFSETQ. The CDR3 is 15 residues long. Trimming removed 6 bases at V and 2 bases at J, with 18 bases between. DNA for the CDR3: TGCGCCAGCACCCCAGGGGGGCCTGGGACCTACGAGCAGTACTTC. Protein sequence: CASTPGGPGTYEQYF.

The chain carries TRBV15 and TRBJ2-5; D unclear. The CDR3 is 12 amino acids. CDR1 and CDR2 from the germline V gene are LNHNV and YYDKDF (reference sequence). The V and J ends lost 4 bases and 4 bases respectively, with 7 bases between them. CDR3 loop: CATSILRETQYF. The CDR3 DNA reads as TGTGCCACCAGCATTCTTAGAGAGACCCAGTACTTC.

This clonotype occurred a few times. The rearrangement links TRBV10-3 to TRBJ1-2; unclear D gene. CDR1 and CDR2 from the germline V gene are ENHRY and SYGVKD. Deletions cut 2 bases from V and 2 bases from J, with 3 bases between. This CDR3 region has 12 residues. The CDR3 reads CAISEGNYGYTF. The CDR3 DNA reads TGTGCCATCAGTGAGGGGAACTATGGCTACACCTTC.

The chain uses TRBV12-3 or TRBV12-4 and TRBJ1-1, with unresolved D. V lost 1 base to trimming and J lost 6 bases, with 12 bases between them. The CDR3 loop spans 14 amino acids. CDR3 in amino acids: CASSLVGRSAEAFF. CDR3 coding DNA: TGTGCCAGCAGTTTAGTCGGCAGGTCCGCTGAAGCTTTCTTT.

The chain is built from TRBV7-8 and TRBJ1-2; 7 bases line up with TRBD1. V lost 5 bases, J lost 0 bases, and 6 bases stayed unmatched. The CDR3 runs to 15 residues. The germline CDR1 and CDR2 sequences are SGHVS and FQNEAQ. CDR3 in DNA: TGTGCCAGCAGCGACGACAGGGCCTCTAACTATGGCTACACCTTC. As protein: CASSDDRASNYGYTF.

This clonotype was picked up a small number of times. The chain combines TRBV7-9 with TRBJ1-4; D unclear. In germline, CDR1 is SEHNR, CDR2 FQNEAQ (reference sequence). Trimming cost V 1 base and J 5 bases, with 11 bases left between them. The CDR3 has 15 residues. This chain's CDR3 is CASSLGRATNEKLFF. CDR3 in DNA: TGTGCCAGCAGCTTAGGAAGGGCGACAAATGAAAAACTGTTTTTT.

The chain combines TRBV3-1 with TRBJ2-7; TRBD1 agrees at 12 bases. Matching the DNA end better, TRBJ2-5 makes the J call doubtful. This CDR3 region has 16 residues. The V gene's germline CDR1 is LGHDT and CDR2 YNNKEL (reference sequence). CDR3 DNA sequence: TGTGCCAGCAGCCTGCCGGGACAGGGGGCACGAGAGACCCAGTACTTC. Translating it yields CASSLPGQGARETQYF.

This chain links TRBV20-1 with TRBJ2-3; D unresolved. V shed 6 bases and J shed 8 bases, with 9 bases lying between them. The CDR3 extends over 10 amino acids. Germline V gene data show CDR1 as DFQATT and CDR2 as SNEGSKA (reference sequence). The DNA for the CDR3 is TGCAGTGCCAACCAACGTACGCAGTATTTT. It is translated as CSANQRTQYF.

J is TRBJ1-2 and V is TRBV7-2; 7 positions agree with TRBD1. The CDR3 loop spans 14 amino acids. J lost 3 bases, V lost 1 base, and 2 bases had no gene match. Looked up from germline, CDR1 is SGHTA and CDR2 is FQGNSA. In DNA, the CDR3 is TGTGCCAGCAGCTTAGATACAGGGGACTATGGCTACACCTTC. It encodes CASSLDTGDYGYTF.

The gene calls are TRBV20-1 and TRBJ2-1; D remains ambiguous. CDR1 and CDR2 (germline): DFQATT, SNEGSKA (reference sequence). V was pared by 2 bases and J by 8 bases, with 10 bases between. The CDR3 sequence is 12 residues long. CDR3 in amino acids: CSARYRHDEQFF. In DNA form, the CDR3 reads TGCAGTGCTAGATACAGACACGATGAGCAGTTCTTC.

This clonotype appeared a few times. The CDR3 DNA reads TGCAGTGCTAGCCGCGGAGGAACGGATGAGCAGTTCTTC. Translation gives CSASRGGTDEQFF. This chain links TRBV20-1 with TRBJ2-1; D is perhaps TRBD2 (5 bases). Trimming took off 3 bases at V and 8 bases at J, with 14 bases between the two ends. The CDR3 length is 13 residues. Germline V gene data show CDR1 as DFQATT and CDR2 as SNEGSKA (reference sequence).

J is TRBJ2-3 and V is TRBV12-3 or TRBV12-4; D may be TRBD2 (6 bases). The CDR3 sequence is 15 residues long. Trimming took 1 base from V and 8 from J, leaving 16 bases between them. CDR3 sequence reads: CASSLGGLRKGTQYF. The DNA for the CDR3 is TGTGCCAGCAGTTTAGGAGGACTACGAAAGGGTACGCAGTATTTT.

As DNA, the CDR3 is TGCGCCAGCAGCTTGGAGGGGCCCCTCCACTTT. Translation gives CASSLEGPLHF. This sequence joins TRBV5-1 and TRBJ1-6; D is perhaps TRBD1 (5 bases). Germline CDR1 SGHRS, CDR2 YFSETQ. CDR3 length equals 11 residues. The germline V and J ends were trimmed by 0 bases and 13 bases, with 5 bases remaining between them. The entire variable domain, with the rest obtained from reference TRBV5-1 and TRBJ1-6, is as follows: KAGVTQTPRYLIKTRGQQVTLSCSPISGHRSVSWYQQTPGQGLQFLFEYFSETQRNKGNFPGRFSGRQFSNSRSEMNVSTLELGDSALYLCASSLEGPLHFGNGTRLTVT.

The chain combines TRBV5-1 with TRBJ2-1; TRBD2 matches at 11 bases. The CDR3 is made up of 17 amino acids. Germline V CDR1 and CDR2: SGHRS, YFSETQ. Trimming cost V 3 bases and J 8 bases; bases outside gene matches: 13. The CDR3 loop is CASSSLRLAGPHDEQFF. In DNA, the CDR3 is TGCGCCAGCAGCTCACTGAGACTAGCGGGACCCCACGATGAGCAGTTCTTC.

This chain joins TRBV20-1 and TRBJ2-3; 10 bases are a match to TRBD2. Looked up from germline, CDR1 is DFQATT and CDR2 is SNEGSKA (reference sequence). This CDR3 comprises 17 residues. V was pared by 0 bases and J by 5 bases, with 11 bases of the junction left unmatched. CDR3 bases: TGCAGTGCTAGAGATCTGAGCGGGAGGGTTCGGGGAGATACGCAGTATTTT. This gives the protein CSARDLSGRVRGDTQYF.

The V gene is TRBV7-9, the J gene TRBJ2-1; D is unresolved. The germline CDR1 and CDR2 sequences are SEHNR and FQNEAQ (reference sequence). CDR3 length: 12 residues. V was pared by 6 bases and J by 8 bases, with 11 bases between. CDR3 DNA: TGTGCCAGCAGAAATCCCGGAGATGAGCAGTTCTTC. This gives the protein CASRNPGDEQFF.

The rearrangement joins TRBV4-1 to TRBJ1-6; D uncertain. There are 15 residues in the CDR3. The germline V gene encodes CDR1 MGHRA and CDR2 YSYEKL. V dropped 0 bases and J dropped 7 bases, with 10 bases sitting between them. CDR3 loop: CASSQDLAENSPLHF. As DNA, the CDR3 is TGCGCCAGCAGCCAAGATCTGGCGGAGAATTCACCCCTCCACTTT.

Note on this clonotype: Mismatch with germline at one junction end may stem from a read error. V is TRBV6-2 or TRBV6-3 and J is TRBJ2-4, with TRBD2 matching 8 bases. The CDR3 totals 15 residues. Germline V gives CDR1 MNHEY, CDR2 SVGEGT. The CDR3 sequence is CASSLSGRGKSIQYF. CDR3 nucleotides: TGTGCCAGCAGCCTGTCCGGGAGGGGTAAAAGCATTCAGTACTTC.

The chain carries TRBV29-1 and TRBJ1-1, with 8 bases fitting TRBD1. Trimming cost V 7 bases and J 6 bases; bases outside gene matches: 10. Germline V lookup: CDR1 SQVTM, CDR2 ANQGSEA. The CDR3 loop spans 13 amino acids. The chain's CDR3 is CSAHEDRVSEAFF. DNA for the CDR3: TGCAGCGCCCATGAGGACAGGGTTTCTGAAGCTTTCTTT.

The chain is built from TRBV27 and TRBJ2-7; D may be TRBD2 (7 bases). The V and J ends lost 2 bases and 1 base respectively, with 18 bases between them. In germline, CDR1 is MNHEY, CDR2 SMNVEV (reference sequence). The CDR3 totals 17 residues. The CDR3, as DNA: TGTGCCAGCAGTTTAGAAGGGGGAGGGGAATGGTCCTACGAGCAGTACTTC. Translating gives CASSLEGGGEWSYEQYF.

This clonotype has just one count. This rearrangement joins TRBV12-3 or TRBV12-4 to TRBJ2-7; 8 nucleotides match TRBD1. V was pared by 6 bases and J by 4 bases, with 8 bases of the junction left unmatched. The CDR3 spans 14 residues. CDR3 in DNA: TGTGCCAGCAGCCGATCCCGACAGGGGTACGAGCAGTACTTC. It encodes CASSRSRQGYEQYF.

The chain joins TRBV7-2 to TRBJ1-2; D perhaps matches TRBD1 (5 bases). The CDR3 totals 16 residues. Germline loops: CDR1 SGHTA, CDR2 FQGNSA. The germline V and J ends were trimmed by 0 bases and 8 bases, with 19 bases remaining between them. For the CDR3, the DNA is TGTGCCAGCAGCTTAGCGCTCAGAGGGGACCCGGGCGGCTACACCTTC. This translates into CASSLALRGDPGGYTF.

This rearrangement joins TRBV29-1 to TRBJ1-1; possibly TRBD1 for D (6 bases). Germline V CDR1 and CDR2: SQVTM, ANQGSEA. V dropped 2 bases and J dropped 4 bases, with 11 bases sitting between them. This CDR3 comprises 13 residues. The CDR3 reads CSVEIQGGTEAFF. DNA of the CDR3: TGCAGCGTTGAAATACAGGGTGGCACTGAAGCTTTCTTT.

The genes are TRBV29-1 and TRBJ2-5; D is unresolved. The CDR3 spans 12 residues. The ends were cut back, 1 base at V and 4 bases at J, with 7 bases in the middle. Germline-derived CDR1 and CDR2 are SQVTM and ANQGSEA. The CDR3 loop reads CSVEASGETQYF. CDR3 nucleotides: TGCAGCGTTGAAGCCAGTGGAGAGACCCAGTACTTC.

This clonotype was observed a few times. The gene calls are TRBV7-2 and TRBJ2-5, with D possibly TRBD1 on 5 matching bases. With 0 bases removed from V and 5 bases from J, the gap between germline ends came to 10 bases. The length of the CDR3 is 14 residues. The V gene's germline CDR1 is SGHTA and CDR2 FQGNSA. The chain's CDR3 is CASSLARGRETQYF. CDR3 DNA: TGTGCCAGCAGCTTAGCTAGGGGCCGGGAGACCCAGTACTTC.